This T cell receptor (beta chain) was recovered during a study of STAT5B mutations in CD4+ large granular lymphocyte leukemia (dated by TCRdb to between 2021 and 2024). As for the study more broadly: Among the healthy controls, the CDR3 'QG' motif was associated with a particular HLA allele. Flow cytometry performed on FACSCanto II or FACSVerse showed that the purified fractions had more than 95% purity among lymphocytes. The study compared the TCRbeta repertoires of patients with CD4+ T-cell large granular lymphocyte leukemia against those of healthy blood donors.

Reading the germline V gene gives CDR1 SGDLS and CDR2 YYNGEE. Inclusive of the bounding cysteine and phenylalanine, the CDR3 is 19 residues long. The retained sequence is limited to the CDR3, 57 bases, with the frame set at the first base. At the junction V is shortened by 5 bases and J by 2 bases; bases outside the gene matches: 20. Of note for this clone: Its antigen remains unidentified. No per-base quality is available; no much larger clone lies one base away.

Buffy coats from 37 blood donors, supplied by the Finnish Red Cross blood service, were used as healthy controls. All TCR-sequenced material derived from peripheral blood: patient blood samples and healthy donor buffy coats. Ficoll-Hypaque gradient centrifugation was used to isolate peripheral blood mononuclear cells. CD4+ cells were magnetically purified from the buffy coats of healthy controls. Genomic DNA was extracted using the Gentra Puregene Cell and Tissue kit, and a Qubit 2.0 fluorometer was used to quantify it. Summary of the overall study and its limitations: Compared with healthy CD4+ repertoires, CD4-sorted patient repertoires appeared more clonal, and this difference remained even after the putative leukemic clones were removed. The data were not HLA-matched, and the higher clonality in CD4+ T-LGLL than in CD8+ T-LGLL could be due to the relatively small sample size. Enrichment of TRBV06-family usage was observed among the top patient clones (8/27) relative to healthy controls (2/35). Each patient's main leukemic clonotypes were private, but 25% of these clonotypes showed up at low frequency in the non-leukemic repertoires of other patients.

The immunoSEQ assay at survey resolution was used to sequence TCRbeta rearrangements from genomic DNA. From the authors' description of their analysis: In the TCR sequencing data, the smallest productive clonotype frequency that could be detected was 2.59 x 10-5. Analyses included only productive TCRbeta rearrangements, meaning complete and in-frame sequences. The clonality of each sample was calculated as Simpson clonality in the immunoSEQ Analyzer version 3.0. Based on frequency, clones were grouped as very rare, small, medium, large (1-20%) or hyperexpanded (>20%). Generation probabilities were estimated with OLGA 1.2.3, V-gene circos plots were made with VDJtools, specificities were searched in VDJdb, and CDR3 motifs were identified with GLIPH. TCRdb limited this immuneACCESS table to in-frame rearrangements with V and J called. A share of clones is missing; checked studies link under half to unresolved V genes, and the rest is unexplained. D and trimming were read from the DNA, whereas the V and J calls and clone size are those reported in that table. The sample table shows tens of thousands of clones, and about four fifths are seen once. The ten top clones hold 3% to 4.5% of the sample.

The chain was built from TRBV9 and TRBJ2-7; 9 junctional bases match TRBD1. The sequence was obtained from a human donor in good health. The sequenced sample consisted of CD4+ T cells from blood buffy coats. The sequenced DNA: TGTGCCAGCAGTGCGACTTCTTCCGGGACAGGGAAAGGTACCTACGAGCAGTACTTC. This is translated as CASSATSSGTGKGTYEQYF.